The 20 T cell receptor beta chains reported below all come from one sample, sequenced in a study of cytomegalovirus exposure and HLA in healthy donors (dated by TCRdb to about 2017). The method behind the library was the immunoSEQ multiplex PCR assay. Imported from immuneACCESS, the table was reduced by TCRdb to in-frame sequences with V and J called. These copies leave out some clones; in studies compared against another copy, an unresolved V gene accounts for under half, and the cause of the remainder is not known. A total of tens of thousands of clones appear in this sample, approximately 88% of them only once. The biggest ten clones account for about 12% of the sample. Sequencing was performed on PBMCs. The receptors were sampled from a woman under 30 in good health and CMV-seropositive.

There are a few counts of this clone. The rearrangement links TRBV7-7 to TRBJ2-7; D perhaps matches TRBD2 (5 bases). Trimming cost V 1 base and J 6 bases, with 10 bases left between them. The CDR3 runs to 13 residues. Per the germline V gene, CDR1 is SSHAT and CDR2 is FNYEAQ (reference sequence). DNA for the CDR3: TGTGCCAGCAGCTTAGTAGCCGAGGGCGAGCAGTACTTC. Amino acids: CASSLVAEGEQYF.

The chain is built from TRBV27 and TRBJ1-5, with D possibly TRBD1 on 6 matching bases. Germline loops: CDR1 MNHEY, CDR2 SMNVEV (reference sequence). Trimming removed 8 bases from V and 2 bases from J, with 16 bases in between. CDR3 length equals 15 residues. The CDR3 coding sequence is TGTGCCAGCTCCCAATGGACAGATGGCAATCAGCCCCAGCATTTT. Translation: CASSQWTDGNQPQHF.

The V gene is TRBV14, the J gene TRBJ2-7, with 9 bases fitting TRBD1. Trimming removed 4 bases from V and 2 bases from J; junction bases left unmatched: 6. Germline V gene data show CDR1 as SGHDN and CDR2 as FVKESK. This CDR3 region has 15 residues. Here the CDR3 DNA reads TGTGCCAGCAGCCGAGGACAGGGGCCCCCCTACGAGCAGTACTTC. It specifies CASSRGQGPPYEQYF.

The rearrangement links TRBV4-3 to TRBJ2-7; no clear D gene. The ends were cut back, 1 base at V and 1 base at J, with 8 bases in the middle. The germline gives CDR1 LGHNA, CDR2 YSLEER. The CDR3 is made up of 14 amino acids. CDR3 DNA sequence: TGCGCCAGCAGCCAAGCTCCAGGTTCCTACGAGCAGTACTTC. It codes for CASSQAPGSYEQYF.

This clone was recorded once. The chain couples TRBV4-2 to TRBJ2-5; 12 bases map to TRBD2. The CDR3 runs to 16 residues. V shed 0 bases and J 4 bases; nucleotides not matched to a gene: 3. The germline V gene encodes CDR1 LGHNA and CDR2 YNFKEQ. The CDR3 bases are TGTGCCAGCAGCCAAGAGACTAGCGGGGGACTAGAGACCCAGTACTTC. Amino acids: CASSQETSGGLETQYF.

This clone occurred a few times. The chain employs TRBV15 and TRBJ2-2; 7 nucleotides match TRBD1. Trimming at V came to 3 bases and at J to 2 bases, leaving 6 bases not matched to a gene. The CDR3 sequence is 16 residues long. In germline, CDR1 is LNHNV, CDR2 YYDKDF (reference sequence). CDR3 nucleotides: TGTGCCACCAGCAGCCCCGACAGGGTAAACACCGGGGAGCTGTTTTTT. Its translation: CATSSPDRVNTGELFF.

The chain recombines TRBV18 with TRBJ2-5; no reliable D call. Per germline, CDR1 KGHSH and CDR2 LQKENI. The CDR3 extends over 16 amino acids. V lost 2 bases and J 4 bases, leaving 17 bases between the germline ends. CDR3 DNA: TGTGCCAGCTCACCATCCCAGATAGGAGTCTCAGAGACCCAGTACTTC. Encoded protein: CASSPSQIGVSETQYF.

This sequence joins TRBV10-1 and TRBJ2-7, with D tentatively TRBD1 (6 bases). Germline lookup yields CDR1 WNHNN and CDR2 SYGVQD (reference sequence). CDR3 length: 14 amino acids. V dropped 3 bases and J dropped 2 bases, with 11 bases sitting between them. CDR3 protein: CASSDPGQPYEQYF. CDR3 nucleotides: TGCGCCAGCAGTGACCCCGGACAGCCCTACGAGCAGTACTTC.

The chain employs TRBV7-8 and TRBJ2-7; 7 bases fit TRBD1. Germline lookup yields CDR1 SGHVS and CDR2 FQNEAQ. With V trimmed by 1 base and J by 2 bases, 8 bases remained unmatched. This CDR3 spans 16 amino acids. The CDR3 nucleotides are TGTGCCAGCAGCTTAGTAAGAACAGGGGCCCCCTACGAGCAGTACTTC. It translates to CASSLVRTGAPYEQYF.

V usage is TRBV6-6 and J usage is TRBJ2-7, with 7 positions matching TRBD1. The V and J ends lost 7 bases and 3 bases, in that order; junction bases with no gene match: 15. CDR3 length equals 16 residues. Per the germline V gene, CDR1 is MNHNY and CDR2 is SVGAGI (reference sequence). The CDR3 protein is CASTTTRDSPFYEQYF. In DNA, the CDR3 is TGTGCCAGCACGACTACTCGGGACAGCCCTTTCTACGAGCAGTACTTC.

V gene TRBV4-3 combines with J gene TRBJ2-6; possible D gene TRBD1, 6 bases. The germline gives CDR1 LGHNA, CDR2 YSLEER. The CDR3 is 19 amino acids. Trimming took off 4 bases at V and 0 bases at J, with 19 bases between the two ends. The CDR3 spells CASSPGQGFTYSGANVLTF. The CDR3 nucleotides are TGCGCCAGCAGCCCCGGCCAGGGGTTCACATACTCTGGGGCCAACGTCCTGACTTTC.

This clone has a handful of counts. The V gene is TRBV2, the J gene TRBJ1-2, with D tentatively TRBD1 (5 bases). This CDR3 is built from 13 residues. The V gene lost 4 bases and the J gene lost 4 bases, with 10 bases spanning the gap. CDR1 is SNHLY, CDR2 FYNNEI, per germline. This CDR3 is CASSADSSYGYTF. The CDR3 bases are TGTGCCAGCAGTGCCGACAGCTCCTATGGCTACACCTTC.

The chain employs TRBV7-9 and TRBJ2-1, with D tentatively TRBD1 (6 bases). CDR1 and CDR2 (germline): SEHNR, FQNEAQ (reference sequence). Trimming removed 5 bases at V and 3 bases at J, with 14 bases between. The CDR3 consists of 15 residues. The CDR3 DNA reads TGTGCCAGCAGCCCTACAGGGCGTAGCTACAATGAGCAGTTCTTC. This gives the protein CASSPTGRSYNEQFF.

This chain links TRBV7-2 with TRBJ2-7; possible D gene TRBD2, 7 bases. Trimming left V 1 base short and J 4 bases short, with 14 bases between. CDR1 and CDR2 (germline): SGHTA, FQGNSA. The CDR3 has 15 amino acids. CDR3 sequence: CASSLDARGGYEQYF. The CDR3 DNA follows: TGTGCCAGCAGCTTAGACGCGAGGGGGGGTTACGAGCAGTACTTC.

This clone was found a few times. This chain uses TRBV27 with TRBJ2-5, with a weak D call TRBD2 (5 bases). The germline V gene encodes CDR1 MNHEY and CDR2 SMNVEV (reference sequence). The CDR3 totals 15 residues. V was trimmed by 2 bases and J by 4 bases, leaving 14 bases between them. The CDR3 DNA reads as TGTGCCAGCAGTTTAGCCGGGTCGGGGAGAGAGACCCAGTACTTC. The encoded protein is CASSLAGSGRETQYF.

Here the CDR3 reads CASSLNWSGIRGQFF. The DNA for the CDR3 is TGTGCCAGCAGCTTAAATTGGTCAGGGATCAGGGGGCAGTTCTTC. The gene calls are TRBV7-3 and TRBJ2-1; a possible D gene is TRBD1 (6 bases). The CDR3 runs 15 residues. V was shortened by 1 base and J by 12 bases, with 19 bases between the two germline ends. Germline-derived CDR1 and CDR2 are SGHTA and FQGTGA. Together with reference TRBV7-3 and TRBJ2-1, the CDR3 gives the full variable domain: GAGVSQTPSNKVTEKGKYVELRCDPISGHTALYWYRQSLGQGPEFLIYFQGTGAADDSGLPNDRFFAVRPEGSVSTLKIQRTERGDSAVYLCASSLNWSGIRGQFFGPGTRLTVL.

The chain uses TRBV7-3 and TRBJ2-5; the match to TRBD2 covers 12 bases. The CDR3 is 19 amino acids. Germline trimming cut 2 bases from V and 3 bases from J; bases unmatched to any gene: 13. Germline V gives CDR1 SGHTA, CDR2 FQGTGA. CDR3 amino acids: CASSLFPSGGVLPKETQYF. The CDR3 DNA sequence: TGTGCCAGCAGCTTATTTCCTAGCGGGGGGGTATTGCCTAAAGAGACCCAGTACTTC.

J is TRBJ2-7 and V is TRBV5-1, with 13 bases aligning to TRBD2. The CDR3 covers 15 residues. The V gene's germline CDR1 is SGHRS and CDR2 YFSETQ. V was pared by 4 bases and J by 3 bases, with 4 bases of the junction left unmatched. Here the CDR3 DNA reads TGCGCCAGCAGCCTTGGGACTAGCGGGATCTACGAGCAGTACTTC. This translates into CASSLGTSGIYEQYF.

The V call is TRBV4-2, the J call TRBJ2-7; TRBD2 is a possible D gene (5 bases). Germline V gene data show CDR1 as LGHNA and CDR2 as YNFKEQ. The CDR3 sequence is 17 residues long. V was shortened by 2 bases and J by 5 bases, with 22 bases between the two germline ends. This CDR3 reads CASSQSLWEYPLHEQYF. DNA of the CDR3: TGTGCCAGCAGCCAATCTCTGTGGGAGTACCCCCTCCACGAGCAGTACTTC.

The chain is built from TRBV5-6 and TRBJ2-6; D may be TRBD2 (6 bases). CDR3 length: 16 residues. V was cut by 1 base and J by 2 bases, with 10 bases left in between. Per germline, CDR1 SGHDT and CDR2 YYEEEE. CDR3 nucleotides: TGTGCCAGCAGCTTGAATCCGGGGGCTGGGGCCAACGTCCTGACTTTC. Translating gives CASSLNPGAGANVLTF.